The 30 T cell receptor beta chains given below trace back to one sample, sequenced in a study of OX40 agonist ivuxolimab in advanced cancers. TCRdb's table, derived via immunoSEQ multiplex PCR, lists solely in-frame clones and lacks some. Found here are approximately 17,000 clones, 80% to 85% of them singletons; the top ten hold 35% to 55%. The source material was CD4+ or CD8+ T cells sorted from blood, sampled in a trial of the OX40 agonist ivuxolimab. The receptors shown here come from an adult with an advanced solid tumor such as melanoma, head and neck, liver or kidney cancer.

J is TRBJ2-2 and V is TRBV4-2; D gene unclear. V was cut by 1 base and J by 6 bases, with 15 bases left in between. From germline, CDR1 is LGHNA and CDR2 YNFKEQ. This CDR3 comprises 16 residues. The CDR3 DNA reads TGTGCCAGCAGCCAAGGGGCCGGTACAGACGCCGGGGAGCTGTTTTTT. This codes for CASSQGAGTDAGELFF.

V usage is TRBV19 and J usage is TRBJ2-3; the D is unclear. The germline V and J ends were trimmed by 5 bases and 2 bases, with 5 bases remaining between them. Germline CDR1 reads LNHDA; CDR2 reads SQIVND (reference sequence). This CDR3 contains 12 residues. This CDR3 is CASSPNTDTQYF. CDR3 DNA sequence: TGTGCCAGTAGTCCAAACACAGATACGCAGTATTTT. Combining the CDR3 with reference TRBV19 and TRBJ2-3 gives the whole variable domain DGGITQSPKYLFRKEGQNVTLSCEQNLNHDAMYWYRQDPGQGLRLIYYSQIVNDFQKGDIAEGYSVSREKKESFPLTVTSAQKNPTAFYLCASSPNTDTQYFGPGTRLTVL.

This rearrangement joins TRBV11-1 to TRBJ2-3; perhaps TRBD1 as D (6 bases). From germline, CDR1 is SGHAT and CDR2 FQDESV (reference sequence). V dropped 2 bases and J dropped 5 bases, with 11 bases sitting between them. The CDR3 runs 14 residues. In DNA, the CDR3 is TGTGCCAGCAGCTTATTCAGGGGCGAAGATACGCAGTATTTT. As protein: CASSLFRGEDTQYF.

The V gene is TRBV6-5, the J gene TRBJ2-5; 7 bases align to TRBD2. The length of the CDR3 is 15 residues. Germline V lookup: CDR1 MNHEY, CDR2 SVGAGI. The V segment lost 5 bases and the J segment 2 bases; nucleotides outside the gene matches: 8. CDR3 nucleotide sequence: TGTGCCAGCAGTAGACTAGCAGACTATCAAGAGACCCAGTACTTC. It yields the protein CASSRLADYQETQYF.

The chain couples TRBV6-1 to TRBJ2-1; D is uncertain. The V gene lost 7 bases and the J gene lost 5 bases, with 15 bases spanning the gap. The CDR3 runs to 14 residues. CDR1 is MNHNS and CDR2 is SASEGT in the germline V gene. The CDR3 sequence: CASIFLSSNNEQFF. The CDR3 DNA follows: TGTGCCAGCATTTTTCTTTCCTCGAACAATGAGCAGTTCTTC.

The chain uses TRBV15 and TRBJ1-2; 7 bases match TRBD1. Trimming cost V 7 bases and J 3 bases; bases outside gene matches: 14. The CDR3 sequence is 16 residues long. From germline, CDR1 is LNHNV and CDR2 YYDKDF (reference sequence). CDR3 protein: CATNDGRDRVDYGYTF. CDR3 bases: TGTGCCACCAACGACGGCCGAGACAGGGTCGACTATGGCTACACCTTC.

The chain joins TRBV2 to TRBJ2-7; TRBD2 might be the D (6 bases). Germline V CDR1 and CDR2: SNHLY, FYNNEI. CDR3 size: 14 residues. Deletions cut 8 bases from V and 6 bases from J, with 20 bases between. CDR3 amino acids: CASFRGRDSSEQYF. CDR3 coding DNA: TGTGCCAGCTTCCGCGGCAGGGACTCTTCCGAGCAGTACTTC.

The V call is TRBV6-1, the J call TRBJ2-5; TRBD1 might be the D (6 bases). Per the germline V gene, CDR1 is MNHNS and CDR2 is SASEGT. V was clipped by 2 bases and J by 5 bases, with 24 bases between them. CDR3 length: 18 amino acids. The CDR3: CASSEFHGAGAVVETQYF. The CDR3 DNA follows: TGTGCCAGCAGTGAATTTCATGGGGCAGGGGCGGTGGTGGAGACCCAGTACTTC.

The table lists this clone with a few counts. Other DNA sequences in this sample translate to the same CDR3. The gene calls are TRBV4-3 and TRBJ1-1, with unresolved D. The CDR3 runs to 13 residues. V lost 2 bases and J lost 0, with 4 bases in between. Germline V gives CDR1 LGHNA, CDR2 YSLEER. CDR3 protein: CASSQTMNTEAFF. The CDR3 nucleotides read TGCGCCAGCAGCCAAACAATGAACACTGAAGCTTTCTTT.

The gene calls are TRBV11-1 and TRBJ2-1; 7 bases line up with TRBD1. The trim removed 4 bases at V and 7 bases at J, leaving 16 bases unmatched. This CDR3 comprises 17 residues. The germline V gene encodes CDR1 SGHAT and CDR2 FQDESV (reference sequence). Here the CDR3 DNA reads TGTGCCAGCAGCTATTGGCGCCGACAGGGCGGTTGGAATGAGCAGTTCTTC. It yields the protein CASSYWRRQGGWNEQFF.

Notes on this clone: A far more abundant clone sits one base away, making this likely a read error. This sequence joins TRBV28 and TRBJ1-2; D not certain. CDR1 and CDR2 from the germline V gene are MDHEN and SYDVKM. The CDR3 covers 15 residues. V lost 5 bases to trimming and J lost 4 bases, with 17 bases between them. For the CDR3, the DNA is TGTGCCAGCAGTCCTACCCCCGACGGCATCTATGGCTACACCTTC. Translating it yields CASSPTPDGIYGYTF.

The rearrangement uses TRBV30 and TRBJ1-1; 8 bases line up with TRBD1. The CDR3 extends over 15 amino acids. Trimming removed 3 bases from V and 4 bases from J; junction bases left unmatched: 10. The V gene's germline CDR1 is GTSNPN and CDR2 SVGIG (reference sequence). DNA for the CDR3: TGTGCCTGGAGGGTAATACAGGGGGGTATCACTGAAGCTTTCTTT. This sequence encodes CAWRVIQGGITEAFF.

The V call is TRBV5-1, the J call TRBJ1-5; D remains ambiguous. The CDR3 has 13 amino acids. Germline CDR1 and CDR2: SGHRS and YFSETQ. The V end was cut by 0 bases, the J end by 4 bases, with 5 bases between. In DNA, the CDR3 is TGCGCCAGCAGCTTGGCGGGGAATCAGCCCCAGCATTTT. Translated, it gives CASSLAGNQPQHF.

This clone was seen only once. The J gene is TRBJ1-1, the V gene TRBV13; D may be TRBD1 (5 bases). Germline V gene sequence: CDR1 PRHDT, CDR2 FYEKMQ (reference sequence). The V end lost 1 base, the J end lost 1 base, and 19 bases lay between the germline ends. CDR3 length: 18 residues. CDR3: CASSLVTGGLFRNTEAFF. The CDR3 nucleotides read TGTGCCAGCAGCTTAGTGACGGGGGGTTTATTCCGGAACACTGAAGCTTTCTTT.

The J gene is TRBJ2-3, the V gene TRBV6-6; 7 bases match TRBD2. With 6 bases clipped from V and 2 bases from J, the junction kept 5 bases outside the gene matches. The CDR3 is made up of 14 amino acids. The germline CDR1 and CDR2 sequences are MNHNY and SVGAGI (reference sequence). CDR3 in DNA: TGTGCCAGCAGCCCGGCGGGGGACACAGATACGCAGTATTTT. Its protein product is CASSPAGDTDTQYF.

In regard to this clone: The same CDR3 also results from other DNA sequences found in this sample. J is TRBJ1-5 and V is TRBV28, with TRBD1 matching 11 bases. V shed 3 bases, J shed 4 bases, and the junction held 2 bases outside the gene matches. This CDR3 is built from 15 residues. Germline CDR1 is MDHEN and CDR2 is SYDVKM. The CDR3 region is CASSFRDRGNQPQHF. CDR3 sequence (DNA): TGTGCCAGCAGTTTTCGGGACAGGGGGAATCAGCCCCAGCATTTT.

This clone was observed a few times. Here the CDR3 reads CASSYGTAGGYTF. The CDR3 DNA sequence: TGTGCCAGCAGTTACGGGACAGCTGGCGGCTACACCTTC. V gene TRBV27 combines with J gene TRBJ1-2; 7 bases line up with TRBD1. Trimming removed 4 bases from V and 8 bases from J; junction bases left unmatched: 7. This CDR3 is built from 13 residues. Looked up from germline, CDR1 is MNHEY and CDR2 is SMNVEV (reference sequence).

V is TRBV4-1 and J is TRBJ2-7, with D possibly being TRBD1 (5 bases). Trimming took 0 bases from V and 2 from J, leaving 17 bases between them. Germline V gives CDR1 MGHRA, CDR2 YSYEKL. This CDR3 has 17 residues. The DNA for the CDR3 is TGCGCCAGCAGCCAAGATCTGGGGCAGACATTCACCTACGAGCAGTACTTC. Its translation: CASSQDLGQTFTYEQYF.

The CDR3 nucleotides are TGTGCCAGCAGATTACAGGGGGCTACCACTGAAGCTTTCTTT. As protein: CASRLQGATTEAFF. The chain is built from TRBV6-6 and TRBJ1-1, with TRBD1 identical over 9 bases. Germline values: CDR1 MNHNY, CDR2 SVGAGI (reference sequence). V shed 6 bases, J shed 4 bases, and the junction held 6 bases outside the gene matches. The CDR3 extends over 14 amino acids.

The chain combines TRBV19 with TRBJ2-3; 7 nucleotides line up with TRBD2. The V gene end was trimmed by 3 bases and the J gene end by 3 bases; junction bases not matched to a gene: 6. CDR3 length equals 15 residues. Germline V CDR1 and CDR2: LNHDA, SQIVND (reference sequence). As DNA, the CDR3 is TGTGCCAGTAGTATTCTGGGGGGGTTAACAGATACGCAGTATTTT. It specifies CASSILGGLTDTQYF. Full variable domain (missing parts from reference TRBV19 and TRBJ2-3): DGGITQSPKYLFRKEGQNVTLSCEQNLNHDAMYWYRQDPGQGLRLIYYSQIVNDFQKGDIAEGYSVSREKKESFPLTVTSAQKNPTAFYLCASSILGGLTDTQYFGPGTRLTVL.

This sequence joins TRBV30 and TRBJ2-7, with D perhaps TRBD1 or TRBD2 (6 bases each). The ends were cut back, 4 bases at V and 4 bases at J, with 14 bases in the middle. This CDR3 has 13 amino acids. Germline V lookup: CDR1 GTSNPN, CDR2 SVGIG (reference sequence). CDR3 nucleotides: TGTGCCTGGAATGAAATAGGGGGGTACGAGCAGTACTTC. Protein: CAWNEIGGYEQYF.

The V call is TRBV30, the J call TRBJ1-1; 7 positions agree with TRBD1. The CDR3 totals 13 residues. Losses at the gene ends were 6 bases for V and 3 bases for J; bases not matched to a gene: 7. Per the germline V gene, CDR1 is GTSNPN and CDR2 is SVGIG (reference sequence). The CDR3, as DNA: TGTGCCTGCCTAGACAGGGACGACACTGAAGCTTTCTTT. It yields the protein CACLDRDDTEAFF.

This chain links TRBV7-9 with TRBJ2-3; 8 nucleotides agree with TRBD2. The CDR3 length is 15 residues. Germline-derived CDR1 and CDR2 are SEHNR and FQNEAQ (reference sequence). Losses at the gene ends were 2 bases for V and 4 bases for J; bases not matched to a gene: 5. The CDR3 bases are TGTGCCAGCAGCTTATACACGGGGGGGCCAGATACGCAGTATTTT. Translated, it gives CASSLYTGGPDTQYF.

The rearrangement uses TRBV19 and TRBJ1-4; D call uncertain. V shed 1 base and J shed 4 bases, with 7 bases lying between them. Per the germline V gene, CDR1 is LNHDA and CDR2 is SQIVND (reference sequence). The CDR3 is made up of 14 amino acids. This CDR3 is CASSIVDLNEKLFF. CDR3 sequence (DNA): TGTGCCAGTAGTATAGTGGACCTTAATGAAAAACTGTTTTTT.

V is TRBV5-1 and J is TRBJ2-1; 7 bases are a match to TRBD1. The CDR3 is 14 residues long. J was trimmed by 8 bases and V by 3 bases; bases with no gene match: 8. Germline values: CDR1 SGHRS, CDR2 YFSETQ. The CDR3, as DNA: TGCGCCAGCAGCTGGCAGGGGGTAGGGGATGAGCAGTTCTTC. Its translation: CASSWQGVGDEQFF.

The V gene is TRBV7-2, the J gene TRBJ1-2; TRBD1 might be the D (6 bases). CDR1 is SGHTA and CDR2 is FQGNSA in the germline V gene. The germline V and J ends were trimmed by 4 bases and 4 bases, with 16 bases remaining between them. The CDR3 spans 15 residues. As DNA, the CDR3 is TGTGCCAGCAGCTGGGTGGACAGCCCTTCCTATGGCTACACCTTC. The encoded protein is CASSWVDSPSYGYTF.

The chain combines TRBV10-3 with TRBJ2-1; no firm D call. Trimming took off 0 bases at V and 6 bases at J, with 9 bases between the two ends. The germline CDR1 and CDR2 sequences are ENHRY and SYGVKD. The CDR3 consists of 14 residues. The CDR3 region is CAISESTIVNEQFF. CDR3 DNA sequence: TGTGCCATCAGTGAGTCGACGATAGTCAATGAGCAGTTCTTC.

The chain joins TRBV9 to TRBJ1-6; 10 nucleotides match TRBD1. The CDR3 length is 14 residues. Trimming removed 1 base from V and 10 bases from J; junction bases left unmatched: 2. CDR1 is SGDLS, CDR2 YYNGEE, per germline. The CDR3 spells CASSVWDRGSPLHF. The CDR3, as DNA: TGTGCCAGCAGCGTATGGGACAGGGGCTCACCCCTCCACTTT.

The chain uses TRBV4-3 and TRBJ2-7, with no clear D. The CDR3 extends over 15 amino acids. Between the trimmed V and J ends, which lost 0 bases and 3 bases, there was a span of 12 bases. Germline values: CDR1 LGHNA, CDR2 YSLEER. The CDR3 here is CASSQDFLPNYEQYF. CDR3 DNA sequence: TGCGCCAGCAGCCAAGATTTCCTGCCTAACTACGAGCAGTACTTC.

This clone was seen once. The rearrangement joins TRBV11-2 to TRBJ2-5, with 7 bases aligning to TRBD2. V dropped 6 bases and J dropped 2; count of bases not matched to a gene: 9. Germline V gene lookup returns CDR1 SGHAT and CDR2 FQNNGV. The CDR3 covers 15 residues. The DNA for the CDR3 is TGTGCCAGCAGACCAGGACTAGGGCCACAAGAGACCCAGTACTTC. Translation: CASRPGLGPQETQYF.